A selection of T cell receptor beta chains follows, all from one sample in a study of blood T cell repertoires in COVID-19. Profiled with immunoSEQ multiplex PCR; TCRdb holds only in-frame clones, not every one. The sample lists roughly 97,000 clones, 76% occurring once. The specimen was peripheral blood. The receptors were sampled from a man between 65 and 79 years old with acute or convalescent COVID-19. Each CDR3 is given with its conserved first and last residue. D genes are given only for firm matches. Rows may omit the clone size; those that give it use once, few, many or a size class.

-	15	TRBD1	TRBV5-1	TRBJ2-2	TGCGCCAGCAGCACGGGACAGGCGAACACCGGGGAGCTGTTTTTT	CASSTGQANTGELFF
-	16	-	TRBV5-1	TRBJ2-7	TGCGCCAGCAGCCCCTCCGGATGGGGCACCTCCTACGAGCAGTACTTC	CASSPSGWGTSYEQYF
once	14	-	TRBV5-4	TRBJ2-2	TGTGCCAGCAGCTTCCCGGGTGAAACCGGGGAGCTGTTTTTT	CASSFPGETGELFF
-	16	-	TRBV7-8	TRBJ2-3	TGTGCCAGCAGCTTAGGGGAGAGGGTAGGGACAGATACGCAGTATTTT	CASSLGERVGTDTQYF
once	16	TRBD2	TRBV7-3	TRBJ2-1	TGTGCCAGCAGCCTTACCCCTAGCGGTCAGGTTCGTGAGCAGTTCTTC	CASSLTPSGQVREQFF
-	16	-	TRBV4-1	TRBJ1-1	TGCGCCAGCAGCCAGGAGAGACTGAGGGTGAACACTGAAGCTTTCTTT	CASSQERLRVNTEAFF
-	16	TRBD1	TRBV7-2	TRBJ2-2	TGTGCCAGCAGCTTACTACAGGGGAATGGCCCCGGGGAGCTGTTTTTT	CASSLLQGNGPGELFF
-	14	TRBD1	TRBV5-1	TRBJ2-7	TGCGCCAGCAGCTTGGAGGGACAGTCTTACGAGCAGTACTTC	CASSLEGQSYEQYF
-	16	-	TRBV29-1	TRBJ2-6	TGCAGCGCTCTTTCGACAGGATCCTCTGGGGCCAACGTCCTGACTTTC	CSALSTGSSGANVLTF
-	17	TRBD2	TRBV7-2	TRBJ2-1	TGTGCCAGCAGCTTTCCCGGGACTAGCGGCCCCAGTGGTGAGCAGTTCTTC	CASSFPGTSGPSGEQFF
-	12	TRBD1	TRBV6-1	TRBJ1-5	TGTGCCAGCAGTGACGGGACAGAGTTCCAGCATTTT	CASSDGTEFQHF
few	14	-	TRBV6-5	TRBJ2-6	TGTGCCAGCAGTCCAGGGAATGGGGCCAACGTCCTGACTTTC	CASSPGNGANVLTF
-	14	-	TRBV19	TRBJ2-2	TGTGCCAGTAGTCCGTACCAGGGGCCCGGGGAGCTGTTTTTT	CASSPYQGPGELFF
-	16	-	TRBV6-6	TRBJ1-3	TGTGCCAGCAGTTACTCGGTAGGGGGTTCTGGAAACACCATATATTTT	CASSYSVGGSGNTIYF
-	17	-	TRBV5-1	TRBJ2-2	TGCGCCAGCAGCTTGCGGTTTCTCGGGACTAACACCGGGGAGCTGTTTTTT	CASSLRFLGTNTGELFF
-	15	-	TRBV5-4	TRBJ2-1	TGTGCCAGCAGCTTGGCCCGGGCGGGTTTGGCAGTGCAGTTCTTC	CASSLARAGLAVQFF